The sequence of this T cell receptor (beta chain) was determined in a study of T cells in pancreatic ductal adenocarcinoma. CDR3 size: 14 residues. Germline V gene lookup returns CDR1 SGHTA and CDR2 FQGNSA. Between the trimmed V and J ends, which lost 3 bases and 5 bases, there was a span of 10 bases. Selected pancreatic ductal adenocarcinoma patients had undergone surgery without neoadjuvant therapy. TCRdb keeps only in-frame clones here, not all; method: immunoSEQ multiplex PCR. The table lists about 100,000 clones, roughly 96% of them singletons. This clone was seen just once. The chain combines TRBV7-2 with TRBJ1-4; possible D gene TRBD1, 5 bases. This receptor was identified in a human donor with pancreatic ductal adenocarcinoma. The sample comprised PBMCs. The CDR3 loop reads CASSFDSKNEKLFF. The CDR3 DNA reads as TGTGCCAGCAGCTTCGACAGTAAAAATGAAAAACTGTTTTTT.